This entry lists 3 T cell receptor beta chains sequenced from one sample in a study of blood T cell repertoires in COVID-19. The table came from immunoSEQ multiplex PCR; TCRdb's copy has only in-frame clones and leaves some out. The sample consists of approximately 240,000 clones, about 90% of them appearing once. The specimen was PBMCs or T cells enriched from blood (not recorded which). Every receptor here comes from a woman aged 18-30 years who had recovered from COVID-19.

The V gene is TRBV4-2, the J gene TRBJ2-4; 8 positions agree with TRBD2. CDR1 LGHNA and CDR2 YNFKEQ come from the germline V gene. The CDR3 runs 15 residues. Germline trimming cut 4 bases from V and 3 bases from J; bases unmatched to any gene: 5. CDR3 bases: TGTGCCAGCAGCCCCCTCGGGGGGGGCAAAAACATTCAGTACTTC. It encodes CASSPLGGGKNIQYF.

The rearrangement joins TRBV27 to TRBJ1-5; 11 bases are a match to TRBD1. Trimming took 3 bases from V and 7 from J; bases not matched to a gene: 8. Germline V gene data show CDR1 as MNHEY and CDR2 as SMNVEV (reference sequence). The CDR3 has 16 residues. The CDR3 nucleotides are TGTGCCAGCAGTTTGGGGACAGGGGGGCTCGGGCAGCCCCAGCATTTT. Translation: CASSLGTGGLGQPQHF.

The CDR3 spells CASSSVSGQYNSPLHF. CDR3 sequence (DNA): TGTGCCAGCAGTTCCGTCTCCGGACAGTATAATTCACCCCTCCACTTT. The chain joins TRBV28 to TRBJ1-6, with D possibly being TRBD1 (6 bases). The length of the CDR3 is 16 residues. The V gene's germline CDR1 is MDHEN and CDR2 SYDVKM. Trimming pared 4 bases from V and 4 bases from J, leaving 14 bases between.